Shown below are 14 T cell receptor beta chains from a single sample sequenced in a study of cytomegalovirus exposure and HLA in healthy donors (dated by TCRdb to the late 2010s). Libraries were constructed by the immunoSEQ multiplex PCR assay. Imported from immuneACCESS, the table was reduced by TCRdb to in-frame sequences with V and J called. These copies leave out some clones; in studies compared against another copy, an unresolved V gene accounts for under half, and the cause of the remainder is not known. The sample table shows 200,000 to 250,000 clones, and 87% are seen once. 2% to 2.5% of the sample is held by the ten biggest clonotypes. Sequenced: PBMCs. The source of these receptors is a young woman in good health and CMV-seropositive.

This clone was observed a single time. The V gene is TRBV5-6, the J gene TRBJ2-1; TRBD2 aligns across 8 bases. After removal of 4 bases from V and 12 bases from J, the junction contained 18 bases not matched to a gene. The CDR3 sequence is 16 residues long. Germline V gives CDR1 SGHDT, CDR2 YYEEEE. For the CDR3, the DNA is TGTGCCAGCAGCCCCCCGGTAGATGGAGGTAGCGGGGCGCAGTTCTTC. As protein: CASSPPVDGGSGAQFF.

The chain uses TRBV5-4 and TRBJ2-7, with D possibly matching TRBD1 (5 bases). CDR1 is SGHNT and CDR2 is YYREEE in the germline V gene (reference sequence). CDR3 length: 14 residues. Deletions cut 0 bases from V and 5 bases from J, with 12 bases between. The CDR3: CASSLGRESDEQYF. CDR3 bases: TGTGCCAGCAGCTTGGGCAGGGAATCCGACGAGCAGTACTTC.

This clone was picked up a small number of times. The V call is TRBV5-1, the J call TRBJ2-1, with a weak D call TRBD1 (5 bases). Germline V gene data show CDR1 as SGHRS and CDR2 as YFSETQ. CDR3 length: 15 amino acids. V was pared by 0 bases and J by 4 bases, with 11 bases between. CDR3 loop: CASSLGQPLYNEQFF. The CDR3 DNA reads as TGCGCCAGCAGCTTGGGACAGCCTTTGTACAATGAGCAGTTCTTC. The whole variable domain, remainder taken from reference TRBV5-1 and TRBJ2-1, is KAGVTQTPRYLIKTRGQQVTLSCSPISGHRSVSWYQQTPGQGLQFLFEYFSETQRNKGNFPGRFSGRQFSNSRSEMNVSTLELGDSALYLCASSLGQPLYNEQFFGPGTRLTVL.

This rearrangement joins TRBV6-5 to TRBJ1-2; D might be TRBD1 (6 bases). Looked up from germline, CDR1 is MNHEY and CDR2 is SVGAGI. V lost 0 bases and J 0 bases, leaving 11 bases between the germline ends. This CDR3 is 16 amino acids long. In nucleotides, the CDR3 is TGTGCCAGCAGTTACTCGTTGACAGGCACTAACTATGGCTACACCTTC. This gives the protein CASSYSLTGTNYGYTF.

The chain is built from TRBV27 and TRBJ2-7, with 8 bases that match TRBD1. The germline V gene encodes CDR1 MNHEY and CDR2 SMNVEV (reference sequence). V lost 3 bases to trimming and J lost 5 bases; unmatched junction nucleotides: 6. The CDR3 runs to 14 residues. CDR3 amino acids: CASSFAGQGNEQYF. Written as DNA, the CDR3 is TGTGCCAGCAGTTTCGCTGGACAGGGTAACGAGCAGTACTTC.

This chain links TRBV2 with TRBJ2-5; 9 nucleotides line up with TRBD2. The CDR3 totals 19 residues. CDR1 is SNHLY and CDR2 is FYNNEI in the germline V gene. Germline trimming cut 0 bases from V and 5 bases from J; bases unmatched to any gene: 16. CDR3 sequence reads: CASSEAGYYSGRRGETQYF. The CDR3 DNA reads as TGTGCCAGCAGTGAAGCGGGATACTATAGCGGGAGAAGGGGGGAGACCCAGTACTTC.

This clone was observed many times. V gene TRBV27 combines with J gene TRBJ2-7, with D perhaps TRBD1 (5 bases). Looked up from germline, CDR1 is MNHEY and CDR2 is SMNVEV (reference sequence). Trimming shortened V by 4 bases and J by 5 bases, and 15 bases separated the two germline ends. This CDR3 is built from 14 residues. The CDR3 nucleotides read TGTGCCAGCAGTTCGTTCCCAGGGAAAGACGAGCAGTACTTC. It specifies CASSSFPGKDEQYF.

The rearrangement uses TRBV28 and TRBJ1-1; D is unclear. The CDR3 is made up of 15 amino acids. Germline V gene sequence: CDR1 MDHEN, CDR2 SYDVKM. V lost 5 bases, J lost 1 base, and 14 bases lay in between. CDR3 in amino acids: CASSTYPRGNTEAFF. The CDR3 DNA follows: TGTGCCAGCAGTACCTACCCACGTGGGAACACTGAAGCTTTCTTT.

CDR3 sequence: CASSETSGTGELFF. Written as DNA, the CDR3 is TGTGCCAGCAGTGAGACTAGCGGGACCGGGGAGCTGTTTTTT. This sequence joins TRBV28 and TRBJ2-2; 10 positions agree with TRBD2. The CDR3 consists of 14 residues. Germline CDR1 is MDHEN and CDR2 is SYDVKM. Trimming removed 5 bases from V and 5 bases from J; junction bases left unmatched: 2.

The genes are TRBV7-9 and TRBJ1-2, with D possibly matching TRBD1 (6 bases). The CDR3 has 13 residues. Trimming left V 2 bases short and J 3 bases short, with 7 bases between. CDR1 and CDR2 from the germline V gene are SEHNR and FQNEAQ (reference sequence). CDR3 sequence: CASSLRQDYGYTF. DNA of the CDR3: TGTGCCAGCAGCTTACGACAGGACTATGGCTACACCTTC.

The V and J genes are TRBV2 and TRBJ1-4; 8 bases map to TRBD1. V lost 4 bases, J lost 8 bases, and 9 bases stayed unmatched. Germline CDR1 and CDR2: SNHLY and FYNNEI. The CDR3 runs 15 residues. CDR3 sequence reads: CASSVNQGAGEKLFF. CDR3 coding DNA: TGTGCCAGCAGTGTGAACCAGGGGGCCGGGGAAAAACTGTTTTTT. Filled out from reference TRBV2 and TRBJ1-4, the complete variable domain reads EPEVTQTPSHQVTQMGQEVILRCVPISNHLYFYWYRQILGQKVEFLVSFYNNEISEKSEIFDDQFSVERPDGSNFTLKIRSTKLEDSAMYFCASSVNQGAGEKLFFGSGTQLSVL.

J is TRBJ2-2 and V is TRBV7-6, with D unclear. V was pared by 5 bases and J by 1 base, with 11 bases between. From germline, CDR1 is SGHVS and CDR2 FNYEAQ. The CDR3 is 15 amino acids. The CDR3 sequence: CASSAPTGNTGELFF. The CDR3 DNA reads TGTGCCAGCAGCGCCCCGACTGGGAACACCGGGGAGCTGTTTTTT.

CDR3 protein: CASSLPSGQYSYEQYF. CDR3 nucleotide sequence: TGTGCCAGCAGCCTCCCTAGCGGGCAATACTCCTACGAGCAGTACTTC. The rearrangement joins TRBV28 to TRBJ2-7, with 8 bases lining up with TRBD2. Per germline, CDR1 MDHEN and CDR2 SYDVKM. Trimming took 6 bases from V and 0 from J; bases not matched to a gene: 10. CDR3 size: 16 residues.

V usage is TRBV6-1 and J usage is TRBJ2-1; perhaps TRBD2 as D (5 bases). The ends were cut back, 3 bases at V and 6 bases at J, with 18 bases in the middle. The CDR3 loop spans 16 amino acids. Germline CDR1 is MNHNS and CDR2 is SASEGT. CDR3 sequence (DNA): TGTGCCAGCAGTGACCTCCTAGCAGTAGTTTTCAATGAGCAGTTCTTC. Its protein is CASSDLLAVVFNEQFF.